This T cell receptor beta chain was documented in a study of CD4+ T cells in melanoma. Study-level results: Neoantigen-specific CD4+ T cells in melanoma reportedly had diverse differentiation states.

TCRdb keeps only in-frame clones here, not all; method: immunoSEQ multiplex PCR. The data show around 55,000 clones, over 60% seen once. Comment on this clone: Its antigen is as yet unknown.

Sequenced input: tumor tissue. The source is a human donor with melanoma.

CDR3 loop: CASIPPGTTYTEAFF. CDR3 DNA: TGTGCCAGCATCCCCCCAGGGACCACATACACTGAAGCTTTCTTT. The chain is built from TRBV5-8 and TRBJ1-1; weak D call: TRBD1 (5 bases). The CDR3 consists of 15 residues. Germline V gives CDR1 SGHTS, CDR2 YDEGEE. V lost 6 bases and J lost 3, with 18 bases in between.